This T cell receptor beta chain is drawn from a study of shared clonotypes between healthy human individuals. Study-level findings and limits: Generation probabilities of non-shared clonotypes were lower (relative to those shared by all four donors).

In regard to this clone: Its antigen is not known.

TCRdb's copy holds only in-frame clones and misses some; the assay was immunoSEQ multiplex PCR. Seen here are about 960,000 clones, 76% observed once, and the top ten hold approximately 1.5%. Germline V gene lookup returns CDR1 MRHNA and CDR2 SNTAGT. Trimming cost V 11 bases and J 0 bases, with 20 bases left between them. This CDR3 has 16 amino acids. The chain couples TRBV6-4 to TRBJ1-5; weak D call: TRBD1 (6 bases). This sequence originates from a young man in good health. The sample was memory CD4+ T cells sorted from blood. Subset specified: CD45RA-negative fraction. CDR3 loop: CAGWQGKGYSNQPQHF. CDR3 DNA: TGTGCCGGGTGGCAGGGGAAGGGCTATAGCAATCAGCCCCAGCATTTT.